These 10 T cell receptor beta chains share one sample of origin, sequenced in a study of response to subunit inactivated influenza vaccine. TCRdb called the RT-PCR reads again in MiXCR, with one record for every CDR3 protein. The repertoire holds about 520,000 distinct CDR3 sequences, with around 7.7% as singletons. The sequences come from PBMCs from blood, collected less than 30 months after vaccination. Receptor source: a man aged 50-75 years who received an inactivated influenza vaccine.

This clonotype was seen many times. The J gene is TRBJ2-2, the V gene TRBV7-7; 8 positions match TRBD1. This CDR3 comprises 16 residues. The V and J ends lost 0 bases and 6 bases, in that order; junction bases with no gene match: 6. CDR1 and CDR2 from the germline V gene are SSHAT and FNYEAQ (reference sequence). The CDR3 sequence: CASSLASGGAPGELFF. CDR3 sequence (DNA): TGTGCCAGCAGCTTAGCGTCAGGGGGCGCCCCCGGGGAGCTGTTTTTT.

This clonotype was recorded at least ten times. This chain joins TRBV7-9 and TRBJ1-2; TRBD1 agrees at 9 bases. In germline, CDR1 is SEHNR, CDR2 FQNEAQ (reference sequence). This CDR3 contains 14 residues. V shed 3 bases, J shed 5 bases, and the junction held 4 bases outside the gene matches. As DNA, the CDR3 is TGTGCCAGCAGCTTGGCCGGGACAGGGTATGGCTACACCTTC. Translation: CASSLAGTGYGYTF.

This clonotype appeared many times. This chain joins TRBV29-1 and TRBJ2-3; no reliable D call. The CDR3 has 12 amino acids. The V end lost 5 bases, the J end lost 1 base, and 7 bases lay between the germline ends. Germline loops: CDR1 SQVTM, CDR2 ANQGSEA. CDR3 loop: CSVFRGTDTQYF. CDR3 sequence (DNA): TGCAGCGTTTTCCGTGGCACAGATACGCAGTATTTT.

V and J are TRBV12-3 or TRBV12-4 and TRBJ1-2; 7 bases map to TRBD1. The CDR3 runs to 15 residues. With V trimmed by 5 bases and J by 2 bases, 8 bases remained unmatched. The CDR3 nucleotides are TGTGCCAGCAGTAGGACAGGCGGTAACAACTATGGCTACACCTTC. Protein sequence: CASSRTGGNNYGYTF.

In this sample, this clonotype turned up many times. The V call is TRBV5-1, the J call TRBJ2-2, with a tentative D call TRBD1 (5 bases). Trimming took off 4 bases at V and 11 bases at J, with 12 bases between the two ends. The V gene's germline CDR1 is SGHRS and CDR2 YFSETQ. The CDR3 covers 12 residues. The DNA of the CDR3 is TGCGCCAGCAGCCGTACAGGTGATGAGCTGTTTTTT. This sequence encodes CASSRTGDELFF.

This clonotype was counted many times. CDR3 coding DNA: TGTGCCACCAGTGACTCGGGAACACGGGACTATGGCTACACCTTC. Translation gives CATSDSGTRDYGYTF. The V call is TRBV24-1, the J call TRBJ1-2; no firm D call. Trimming pared 4 bases from V and 3 bases from J, leaving 14 bases between. Germline V gives CDR1 KGHDR, CDR2 SFDVKD. The length of the CDR3 is 15 residues.

The rearrangement uses TRBV29-1 and TRBJ2-3, with 12 bases matching TRBD2. Germline trimming cut 3 bases from V and 1 base from J; bases unmatched to any gene: 5. The CDR3 has 16 residues. Germline CDR1 SQVTM, CDR2 ANQGSEA. The CDR3 DNA reads as TGCAGCGTTGATACCCTAGCGGGAGGGGGCACAGATACGCAGTATTTT. The encoded protein is CSVDTLAGGGTDTQYF.

This clonotype has more than one count but fewer than ten. The J gene is TRBJ1-4, the V gene TRBV20-1; no definite D call. The CDR3 has 12 amino acids. V shed 3 bases and J shed 5 bases, with 7 bases lying between them. Germline-derived CDR1 and CDR2 are DFQATT and SNEGSKA (reference sequence). CDR3 nucleotide sequence: TGCAGTGCTAGTAATGGGAATGAAAAACTGTTTTTT. Its protein product is CSASNGNEKLFF.

V is TRBV28 and J is TRBJ1-2; D is uncertain. V dropped 2 bases and J dropped 3 bases, with 4 bases sitting between them. The germline gives CDR1 MDHEN, CDR2 SYDVKM. The CDR3 loop spans 12 amino acids. The CDR3, as DNA: TGTGCCAGCAGTTTACAGCACTATGGCTACACCTTC. Protein product: CASSLQHYGYTF.

A few counts support this clonotype. The chain employs TRBV11-2 and TRBJ2-1, with 8 bases lining up with TRBD2. Germline V gene data show CDR1 as SGHAT and CDR2 as FQNNGV. The trim removed 1 base at V and 6 bases at J, leaving 8 bases unmatched. This CDR3 is 16 amino acids long. The CDR3 loop reads CASSLAHGRAPNEQFF. In nucleotides, the CDR3 is TGTGCCAGCAGCTTAGCCCACGGGAGGGCCCCCAATGAGCAGTTCTTC.